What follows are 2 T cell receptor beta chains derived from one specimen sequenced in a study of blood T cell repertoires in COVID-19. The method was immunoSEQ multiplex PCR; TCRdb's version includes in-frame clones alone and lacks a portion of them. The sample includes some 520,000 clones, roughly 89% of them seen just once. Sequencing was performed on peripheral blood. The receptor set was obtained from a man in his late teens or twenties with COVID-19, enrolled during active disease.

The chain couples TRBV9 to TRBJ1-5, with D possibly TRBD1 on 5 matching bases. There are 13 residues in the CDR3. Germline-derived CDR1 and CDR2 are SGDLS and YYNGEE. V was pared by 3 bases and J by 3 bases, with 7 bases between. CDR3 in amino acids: CASSEGPNQPQHF. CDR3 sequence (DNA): TGTGCCAGCAGCGAGGGGCCCAATCAGCCCCAGCATTTT.

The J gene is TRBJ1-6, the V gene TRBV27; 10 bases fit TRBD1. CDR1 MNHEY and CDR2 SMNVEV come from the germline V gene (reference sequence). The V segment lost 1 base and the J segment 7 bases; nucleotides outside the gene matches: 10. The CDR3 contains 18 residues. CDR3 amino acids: CASSLYRDRGKGNSPLHF. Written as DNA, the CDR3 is TGTGCCAGCAGTTTATACCGGGACAGGGGAAAGGGCAATTCACCCCTCCACTTT.